This T cell receptor (beta chain) originates from a study of blood T cells in healthy people across ages. Study observations and caveats: Estimates drawn from one million T cells were deemed to understate diversity. More naive CD4+ cells and higher diversity were found in long-lived than in aged donors.

Healthy individuals of Caucasian origin from Russia, aged roughly 6 to 90, served as donors. Investigators took about 10 milliliters of peripheral blood from every donor. In germline, CDR1 is ENHRY, CDR2 SYGVKD. The trim removed 3 bases at V and 2 bases at J, leaving 14 bases unmatched. This CDR3 comprises 18 residues. A second PCR of roughly 7 to 11 cycles used a sample-barcoded 5' primer and a J-beta primer mix. In TCRdb, the 5' RACE reads were re-called with MiXCR into one record per CDR3 protein. The sample has fewer than 800,000 distinct CDR3 sequences, about 30% seen once. A note on this clonotype: Its antigen remains unknown.

Sequenced material: blood. The sequence derives from a woman aged 80 or over in good health. V gene TRBV10-3 combines with J gene TRBJ1-1; TRBD1 matches at 8 bases. As DNA, the CDR3 is TGTGCCATCAGTGAATTTGAGGGACAGGAGTTTGAAAACACTGAAGCTTTCTTT. Its protein product is CAISEFEGQEFENTEAFF.